Given below is one T cell receptor (beta chain) in context. Its antigen remains unidentified. The data are from a study of cytomegalovirus exposure and HLA in healthy donors. Overall study context: Of approximately 400 genotyped donors, approximately 84% clustered with self-reported Caucasian donors. Study results and limitations: Most TCR sequences proved rare, with some public TCRs found in many donors. TCR beta V- and J-gene trimming, according to a later analysis, was linked to a missense DCLRE1C variant.

The ends were cut back, 0 bases at V and 2 bases at J, with 9 bases in the middle. This CDR3 has 15 amino acids. CDR1 SGHRS and CDR2 YFSETQ come from the germline V gene. The PCR used 60 Vbeta and 13 Jbeta primers. TCRdb's table, derived via immunoSEQ multiplex PCR, lists solely in-frame clones and lacks some. The table records over 85,000 clones, 86% of them present only once. The chain uses TRBV5-1 and TRBJ2-1, with D possibly matching TRBD2 (5 bases). The sample consisted of PBMCs. The source is a man aged 35 to 55 in good health and CMV-seronegative. The DNA of the CDR3 is TGCGCCAGCAGCTTGGGGCTAGCCCCCTACAATGAGCAGTTCTTC. Translated: CASSLGLAPYNEQFF.